This T cell receptor beta chain emerged from a study of cytomegalovirus exposure and HLA in healthy donors. A note on this clone: Its specificity is unknown.

Amplification used 60 Vbeta primers and 13 Jbeta primers. Profiling relied on immunoSEQ multiplex PCR, and the TCRdb table lists in-frame clones only, not all of them. The sample has 130,000 to 150,000 clones, approximately 83% seen once; the top ten hold around 4.1%. Unrecorded immune exposures were likely, despite nominal health at sampling. Findings and limits, study-wide: In a later analysis, at a false discovery rate of 0.05, under 20,000 TCR beta sequences were associated with HLA alleles. An analysis was carried out at a later point. It showed that HLA-associated TCR beta chains were more clonally expanded than equally common non-associated chains.

Per the germline V gene, CDR1 is SNHLY and CDR2 is FYNNEI. The CDR3 is 13 residues long. The V gene end was trimmed by 8 bases and the J gene end by 3 bases; junction bases not matched to a gene: 4. The V and J genes are TRBV2 and TRBJ2-7; TRBD1 matches at 10 bases. Material: PBMCs. The TCR was taken from a man aged 35 to 55 in good health and CMV-seropositive. The CDR3 DNA reads as TGTGCCAGCTGGACAGGGGGACACTACGAGCAGTACTTC. It encodes CASWTGGHYEQYF.